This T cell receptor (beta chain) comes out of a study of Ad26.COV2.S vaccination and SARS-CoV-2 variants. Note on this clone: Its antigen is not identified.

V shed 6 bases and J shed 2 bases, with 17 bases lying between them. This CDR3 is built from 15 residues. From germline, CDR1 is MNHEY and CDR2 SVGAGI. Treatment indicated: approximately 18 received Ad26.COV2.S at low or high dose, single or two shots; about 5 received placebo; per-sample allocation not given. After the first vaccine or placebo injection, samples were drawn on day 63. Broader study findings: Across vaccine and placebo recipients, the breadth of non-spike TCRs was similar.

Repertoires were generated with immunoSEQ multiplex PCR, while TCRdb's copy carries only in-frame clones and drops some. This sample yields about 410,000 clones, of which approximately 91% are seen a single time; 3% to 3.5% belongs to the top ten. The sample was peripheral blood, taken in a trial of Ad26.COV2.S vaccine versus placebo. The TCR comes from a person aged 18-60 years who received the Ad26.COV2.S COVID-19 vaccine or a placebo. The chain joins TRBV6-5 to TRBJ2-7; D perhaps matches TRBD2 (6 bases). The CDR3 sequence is CASSTPGRFTYEQYF. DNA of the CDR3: TGTGCCAGCAGCACGCCAGGGAGGTTCACCTACGAGCAGTACTTC.